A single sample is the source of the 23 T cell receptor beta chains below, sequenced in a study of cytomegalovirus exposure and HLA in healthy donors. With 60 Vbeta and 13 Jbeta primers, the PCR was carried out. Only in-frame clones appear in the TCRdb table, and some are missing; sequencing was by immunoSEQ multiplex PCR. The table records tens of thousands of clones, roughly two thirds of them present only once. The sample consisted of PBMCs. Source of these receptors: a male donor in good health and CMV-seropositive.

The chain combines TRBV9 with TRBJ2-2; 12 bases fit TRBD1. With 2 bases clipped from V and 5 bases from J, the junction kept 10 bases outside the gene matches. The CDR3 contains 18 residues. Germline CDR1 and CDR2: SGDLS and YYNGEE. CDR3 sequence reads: CASSVSGQGAIRTGELFF. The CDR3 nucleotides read TGTGCCAGCAGCGTCTCGGGACAGGGGGCAATTCGGACCGGGGAGCTGTTTTTT.

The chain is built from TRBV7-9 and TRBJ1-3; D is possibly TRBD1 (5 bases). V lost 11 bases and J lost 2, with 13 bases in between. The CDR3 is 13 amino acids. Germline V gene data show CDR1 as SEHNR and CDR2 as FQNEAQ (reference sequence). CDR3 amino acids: CAWRVGAGNTIYF. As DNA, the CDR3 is TGTGCCTGGAGGGTAGGGGCTGGAAACACCATATATTTT.

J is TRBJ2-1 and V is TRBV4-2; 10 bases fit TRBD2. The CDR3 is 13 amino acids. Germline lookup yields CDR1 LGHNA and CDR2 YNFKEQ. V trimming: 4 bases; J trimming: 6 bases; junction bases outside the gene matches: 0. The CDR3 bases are TGTGCCAGCAGCCCTAGCGGGAGCAATGAGCAGTTCTTC. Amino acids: CASSPSGSNEQFF.

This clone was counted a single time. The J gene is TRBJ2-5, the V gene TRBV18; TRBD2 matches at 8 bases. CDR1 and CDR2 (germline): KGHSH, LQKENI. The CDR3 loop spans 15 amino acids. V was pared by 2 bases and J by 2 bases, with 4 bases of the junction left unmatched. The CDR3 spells CASSPLAGIQETQYF. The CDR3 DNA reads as TGTGCCAGCTCACCATTAGCGGGAATTCAAGAGACCCAGTACTTC.

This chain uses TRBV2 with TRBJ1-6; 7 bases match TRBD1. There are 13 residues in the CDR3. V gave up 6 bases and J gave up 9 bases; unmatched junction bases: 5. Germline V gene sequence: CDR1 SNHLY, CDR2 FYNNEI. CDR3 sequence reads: CASRDREGSPLHF. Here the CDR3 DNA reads TGTGCCAGCAGAGACAGGGAAGGTTCACCCCTCCACTTT.

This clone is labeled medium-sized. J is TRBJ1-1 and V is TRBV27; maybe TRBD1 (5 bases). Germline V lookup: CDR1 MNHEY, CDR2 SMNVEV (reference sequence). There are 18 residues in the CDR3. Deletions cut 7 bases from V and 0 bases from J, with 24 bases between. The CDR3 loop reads CASNALWGGEVMNTEAFF. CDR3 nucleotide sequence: TGTGCCAGCAACGCATTATGGGGCGGGGAAGTCATGAACACTGAAGCTTTCTTT.

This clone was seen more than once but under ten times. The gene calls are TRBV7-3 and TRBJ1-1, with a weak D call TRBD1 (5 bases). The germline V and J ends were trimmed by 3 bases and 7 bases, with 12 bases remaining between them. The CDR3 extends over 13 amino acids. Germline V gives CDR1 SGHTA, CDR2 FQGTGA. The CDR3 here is CASSFPGQVEAFF. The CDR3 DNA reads TGTGCCAGCAGCTTCCCTGGACAAGTTGAAGCTTTCTTT.

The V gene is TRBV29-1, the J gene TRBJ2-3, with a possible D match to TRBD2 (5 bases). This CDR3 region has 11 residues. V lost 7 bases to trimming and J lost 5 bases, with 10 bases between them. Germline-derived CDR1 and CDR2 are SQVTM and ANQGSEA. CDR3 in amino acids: CSERSGDTQYF. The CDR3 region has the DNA TGCAGCGAAAGAAGCGGAGATACGCAGTATTTT.

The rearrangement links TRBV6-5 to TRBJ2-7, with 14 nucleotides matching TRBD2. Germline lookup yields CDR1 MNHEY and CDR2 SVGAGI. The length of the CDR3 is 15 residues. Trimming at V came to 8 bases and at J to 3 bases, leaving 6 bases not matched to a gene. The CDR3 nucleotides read TGTGCCAGCGCACTCGGGACTAGCGGGGGCTACGAGCAGTACTTC. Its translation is CASALGTSGGYEQYF.

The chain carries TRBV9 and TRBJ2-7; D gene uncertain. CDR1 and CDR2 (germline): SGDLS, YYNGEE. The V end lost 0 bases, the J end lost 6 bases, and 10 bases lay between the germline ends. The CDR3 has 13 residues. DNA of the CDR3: TGTGCCAGCAGCGTAGGTGATGCGCCCGAGCAGTACTTC. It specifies CASSVGDAPEQYF.

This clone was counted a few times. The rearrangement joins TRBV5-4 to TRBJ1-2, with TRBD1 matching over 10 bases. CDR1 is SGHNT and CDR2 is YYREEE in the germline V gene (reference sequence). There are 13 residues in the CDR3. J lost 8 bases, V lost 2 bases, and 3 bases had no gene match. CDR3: CASSLGQGDGYTF. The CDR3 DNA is TGTGCCAGCAGCTTAGGACAGGGGGACGGCTACACCTTC.

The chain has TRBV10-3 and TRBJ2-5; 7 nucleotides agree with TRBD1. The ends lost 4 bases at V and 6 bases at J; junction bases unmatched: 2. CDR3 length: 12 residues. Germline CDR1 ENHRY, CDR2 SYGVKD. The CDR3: CAISAGGQTQYF. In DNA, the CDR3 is TGTGCCATCAGTGCAGGGGGTCAGACCCAGTACTTC.

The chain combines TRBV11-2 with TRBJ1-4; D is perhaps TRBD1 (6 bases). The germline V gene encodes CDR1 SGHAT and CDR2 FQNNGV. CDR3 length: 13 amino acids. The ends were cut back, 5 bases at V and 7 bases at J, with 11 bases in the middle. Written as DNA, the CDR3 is TGTGCCAGCAGCCTCGACAGGAGTGAAAAACTGTTTTTT. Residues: CASSLDRSEKLFF.

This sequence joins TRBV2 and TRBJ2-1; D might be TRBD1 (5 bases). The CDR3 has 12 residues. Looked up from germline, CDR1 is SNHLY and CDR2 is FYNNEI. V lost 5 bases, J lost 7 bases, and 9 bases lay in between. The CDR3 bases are TGTGCCAGCAGTCCCGACAGTAATGAGCAGTTCTTC. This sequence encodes CASSPDSNEQFF.

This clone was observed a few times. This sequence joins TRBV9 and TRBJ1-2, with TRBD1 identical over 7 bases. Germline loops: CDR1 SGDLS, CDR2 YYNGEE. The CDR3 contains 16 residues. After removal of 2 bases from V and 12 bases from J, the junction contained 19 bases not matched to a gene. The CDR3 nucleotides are TGTGCCAGCAGCGTTGGACAGGCCTCACTAACTATGGTGCACACCTTC. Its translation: CASSVGQASLTMVHTF.

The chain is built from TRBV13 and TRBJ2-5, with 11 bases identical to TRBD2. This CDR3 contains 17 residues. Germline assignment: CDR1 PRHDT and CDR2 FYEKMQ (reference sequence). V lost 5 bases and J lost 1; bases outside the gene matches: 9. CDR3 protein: CASSTRGTSGPQETQYF. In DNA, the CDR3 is TGTGCCAGCAGCACAAGGGGGACTAGCGGCCCCCAAGAGACCCAGTACTTC.

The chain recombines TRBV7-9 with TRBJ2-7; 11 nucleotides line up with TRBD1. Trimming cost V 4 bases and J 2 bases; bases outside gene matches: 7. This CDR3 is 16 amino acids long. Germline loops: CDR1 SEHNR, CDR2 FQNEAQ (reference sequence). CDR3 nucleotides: TGTGCCAGCAGCTCCCCCCGGGACAGGGGGACCTACGAGCAGTACTTC. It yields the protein CASSSPRDRGTYEQYF.

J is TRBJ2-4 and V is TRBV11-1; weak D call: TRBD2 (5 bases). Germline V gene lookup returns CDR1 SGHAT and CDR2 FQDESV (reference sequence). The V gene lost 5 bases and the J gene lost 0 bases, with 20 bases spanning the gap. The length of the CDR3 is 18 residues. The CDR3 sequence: CASSPTSRGRLAKNIQYF. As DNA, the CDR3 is TGTGCCAGCAGCCCCACGAGCAGAGGGCGGTTAGCCAAAAACATTCAGTACTTC.

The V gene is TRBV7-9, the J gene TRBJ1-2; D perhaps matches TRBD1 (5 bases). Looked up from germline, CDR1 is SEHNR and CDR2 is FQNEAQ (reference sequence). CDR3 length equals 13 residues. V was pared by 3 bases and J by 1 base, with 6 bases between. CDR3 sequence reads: CASSFDSNYGYTF. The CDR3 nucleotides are TGTGCCAGCAGCTTCGACAGTAACTATGGCTACACCTTC.

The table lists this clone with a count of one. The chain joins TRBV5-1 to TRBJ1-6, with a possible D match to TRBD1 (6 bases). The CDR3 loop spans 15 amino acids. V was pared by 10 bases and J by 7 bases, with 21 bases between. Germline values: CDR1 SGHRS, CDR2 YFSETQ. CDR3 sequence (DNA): TGCGCCTCCAAGGTCGGACAGAAAGTCAATTCACCCCTCCACTTT. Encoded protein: CASKVGQKVNSPLHF.

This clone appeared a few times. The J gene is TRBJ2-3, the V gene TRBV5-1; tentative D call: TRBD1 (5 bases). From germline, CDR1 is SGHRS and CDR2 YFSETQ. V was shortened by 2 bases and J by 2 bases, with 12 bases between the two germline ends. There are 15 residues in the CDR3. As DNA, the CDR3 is TGCGCCAGCAGCTTAAGACAGACCTACACAGATACGCAGTATTTT. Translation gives CASSLRQTYTDTQYF.

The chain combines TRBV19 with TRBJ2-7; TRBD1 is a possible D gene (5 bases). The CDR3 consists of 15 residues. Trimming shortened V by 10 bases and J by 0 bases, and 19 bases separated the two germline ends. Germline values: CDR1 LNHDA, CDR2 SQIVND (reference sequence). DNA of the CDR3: TGTGCCACCCGATTAGGGGCCCGGAGCTCCTACGAGCAGTACTTC. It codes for CATRLGARSSYEQYF. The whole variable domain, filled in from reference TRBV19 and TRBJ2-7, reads DGGITQSPKYLFRKEGQNVTLSCEQNLNHDAMYWYRQDPGQGLRLIYYSQIVNDFQKGDIAEGYSVSREKKESFPLTVTSAQKNPTAFYLCATRLGARSSYEQYFGPGTRLTVT.

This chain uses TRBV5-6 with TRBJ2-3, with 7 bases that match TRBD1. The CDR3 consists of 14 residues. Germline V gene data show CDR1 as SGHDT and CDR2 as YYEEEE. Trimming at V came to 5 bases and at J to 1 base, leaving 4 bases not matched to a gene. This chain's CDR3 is CASSPTGGTDTQYF. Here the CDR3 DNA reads TGTGCCAGCAGTCCCACAGGGGGCACAGATACGCAGTATTTT.